This T cell receptor (beta chain) was observed in a study of blood T cell repertoires in COVID-19. Study overall: Some COVID-19 samples were acute and others convalescent; all came from the United States, Italy and Spain.

The ends were cut back, 7 bases at V and 8 bases at J, with 17 bases in the middle. CDR1 is MNHEY, CDR2 SVGAGI, per germline. This CDR3 comprises 13 residues. Only in-frame clones appear in the TCRdb table, and some are missing; sequencing was by immunoSEQ multiplex PCR. The data show 400,000 to 550,000 clones, about 90% seen once. This clonotype originated in a young woman with acute COVID-19. The sequencing sample was made of PBMCs or T cells enriched from blood (not recorded which). This chain links TRBV6-5 with TRBJ1-2, with D perhaps TRBD1 (5 bases). CDR3 protein: CASTHSGGKGYTF. Written as DNA, the CDR3 is TGTGCCAGCACCCATTCGGGGGGAAAGGGCTACACCTTC.